These 18 T cell receptor beta chains came from one sample sequenced in a study of OX40 agonist ivuxolimab in advanced cancers. Assay: immunoSEQ multiplex PCR; the TCRdb copy retains only in-frame clones and omits some. The sample has some 73,000 clones, approximately 90% seen once. The source material was CD4+ or CD8+ T cells sorted from blood, sampled in a trial of the OX40 agonist ivuxolimab. The receptor source for this set is an adult with an advanced solid tumor such as melanoma, head and neck, liver or kidney cancer.

The chain has TRBV9 and TRBJ1-3; possible D gene TRBD1, 5 bases. V was cut by 4 bases and J by 3 bases, with 14 bases left in between. Germline V gene sequence: CDR1 SGDLS, CDR2 YYNGEE. The CDR3 totals 15 residues. The CDR3 sequence: CASSPLWRGGNTIYF. CDR3 nucleotides: TGTGCCAGCAGCCCTTTGTGGAGGGGTGGAAACACCATATATTTT.

V is TRBV6-5 and J is TRBJ2-4, with 11 bases that match TRBD1. The CDR3 length is 16 residues. Losses at the gene ends were 4 bases for V and 0 bases for J; bases not matched to a gene: 2. Germline CDR1 is MNHEY and CDR2 is SVGAGI. The CDR3 DNA reads TGTGCCAGCAGTTCGGACAGGGGGCTAGCCAAAAACATTCAGTACTTC. This sequence encodes CASSSDRGLAKNIQYF.

The rearrangement links TRBV5-1 to TRBJ1-1, with D perhaps matching TRBD1 (6 bases). CDR1 and CDR2 (germline): SGHRS, YFSETQ. Trimming pared 4 bases from V and 3 bases from J, leaving 10 bases between. This CDR3 comprises 13 residues. The CDR3 region is CASSGTGYTEAFF. For the CDR3, the DNA is TGCGCCAGCAGCGGAACAGGGTACACTGAAGCTTTCTTT.

CDR3 sequence (DNA): TGTGCCAGTTCAAAGCAGGACCATGGCTACACCTTC. Translated, it gives CASSKQDHGYTF. The gene calls are TRBV27 and TRBJ1-2; D not resolved. Between the trimmed V and J ends, which lost 9 bases and 6 bases, there was a span of 14 bases. This CDR3 contains 12 residues. Germline CDR1 and CDR2: MNHEY and SMNVEV (reference sequence).

The chain recombines TRBV7-9 with TRBJ1-1; no clear D gene. Trimming stripped 1 base from V and 5 bases from J, with 2 bases between. The CDR3 totals 11 residues. CDR1 is SEHNR, CDR2 FQNEAQ, per germline (reference sequence). The CDR3 DNA reads as TGTGCCAGCAGCTTAGGAACTGAAGCTTTCTTT. This sequence encodes CASSLGTEAFF.

This clone is a singleton in its sample. The rearrangement joins TRBV7-9 to TRBJ2-7; 8 bases line up with TRBD1. Germline lookup yields CDR1 SEHNR and CDR2 FQNEAQ (reference sequence). V lost 5 bases, J lost 2 bases, and 8 bases stayed unmatched. CDR3 length: 15 residues. The CDR3 loop reads CASSPTGTGAYEQYF. The CDR3 DNA sequence: TGTGCCAGCAGCCCAACCGGGACAGGCGCCTACGAGCAGTACTTC. Looking up the rest from reference TRBV7-9 and TRBJ2-7 gives the full variable domain: DTGVSQNPRHKITKRGQNVTFRCDPISEHNRLYWYRQTLGQGPEFLTYFQNEAQLEKSRLLSDRFSAERPKGSFSTLEIQRTEQGDSAMYLCASSPTGTGAYEQYFGPGTRLTVT.

The chain couples TRBV30 to TRBJ2-7; TRBD1 matches at 7 bases. The CDR3 contains 13 residues. After removal of 5 bases from V and 0 bases from J, the junction contained 4 bases not matched to a gene. Per germline, CDR1 GTSNPN and CDR2 SVGIG (reference sequence). CDR3: CAWRWTGSYEQYF. CDR3 coding DNA: TGTGCCTGGCGGTGGACAGGCTCCTACGAGCAGTACTTC.

This chain uses TRBV29-1 with TRBJ1-1, with D unresolved. Between the trimmed V and J ends, which lost 7 bases and 1 base, there was a span of 7 bases. Germline V lookup: CDR1 SQVTM, CDR2 ANQGSEA. The CDR3 loop spans 11 amino acids. The CDR3 bases are TGCAGCGCCGTCTCGAACACTGAAGCTTTCTTT. It translates to CSAVSNTEAFF.

This chain connects TRBV27 to TRBJ1-5; D gene unclear. In germline, CDR1 is MNHEY, CDR2 SMNVEV (reference sequence). The ends were cut back, 6 bases at V and 7 bases at J, with 16 bases in the middle. The CDR3 totals 14 residues. CDR3 protein: CASRPFGGGQPQHF. In nucleotides, the CDR3 is TGTGCCAGCAGGCCCTTCGGAGGAGGGCAGCCCCAGCATTTT.

V and J are TRBV7-2 and TRBJ2-1; D is undetermined. Trimming removed 5 bases from V and 10 bases from J, with 21 bases in between. The CDR3 sequence is 15 residues long. Per germline, CDR1 SGHTA and CDR2 FQGNSA. This CDR3 reads CASSTLSSLVREQFF. The CDR3 DNA sequence: TGTGCCAGCAGCACCCTATCCTCCCTGGTCAGGGAGCAGTTCTTC.

CDR3 nucleotide sequence: TGTGCCAGCAGCCCCTGGACTGCCCCCTACGAGCAGTACTTC. Its protein is CASSPWTAPYEQYF. The chain combines TRBV11-2 with TRBJ2-7; possible D gene TRBD2, 5 bases. The germline V and J ends were trimmed by 5 bases and 2 bases, with 13 bases remaining between them. In germline, CDR1 is SGHAT, CDR2 FQNNGV. The CDR3 spans 14 residues.

The chain recombines TRBV9 with TRBJ1-2, with a possible D match to TRBD1 (6 bases). Germline V gene data show CDR1 as SGDLS and CDR2 as YYNGEE. V was cut by 2 bases and J by 4 bases, with 21 bases left in between. The CDR3 totals 17 residues. Written as DNA, the CDR3 is TGTGCCAGCAGCGTCCAACGTGGGGGGCGGAAGGCCTATGGCTACACCTTC. Translated: CASSVQRGGRKAYGYTF.

This chain links TRBV4-1 with TRBJ2-5; maybe TRBD1 (5 bases). The CDR3 extends over 14 amino acids. Germline V gene data show CDR1 as MGHRA and CDR2 as YSYEKL. V was shortened by 1 base and J by 5 bases, with 11 bases between the two germline ends. CDR3 sequence reads: CASSQGPGWETQYF. In DNA form, the CDR3 reads TGCGCCAGCAGCCAAGGACCAGGGTGGGAGACCCAGTACTTC.

The V call is TRBV4-1, the J call TRBJ2-7; the D call may be TRBD1 or TRBD2 (5 bases each). V lost 0 bases and J 5 bases, leaving 11 bases between the germline ends. The germline V gene has CDR1 MGHRA and CDR2 YSYEKL. The CDR3 loop spans 14 amino acids. CDR3 DNA sequence: TGCGCCAGCAGCCAAGAACTAGGGGTCGACGAGCAGTACTTC. Translating gives CASSQELGVDEQYF.

This sequence joins TRBV10-2 and TRBJ1-2, with 7 bases that match TRBD1. Germline CDR1 and CDR2: WSHSY and SAAADI. The CDR3 has 17 residues. The ends lost 0 bases at V and 2 bases at J; junction bases unmatched: 9. CDR3 in amino acids: CASSESLVGGVNYGYTF. CDR3 nucleotides: TGCGCCAGCAGTGAGTCTCTCGTAGGGGGCGTAAACTATGGCTACACCTTC.

The V call is TRBV30, the J call TRBJ2-7; D uncertain. Germline-derived CDR1 and CDR2 are GTSNPN and SVGIG (reference sequence). This CDR3 is 10 amino acids long. With 1 base removed from V and 3 bases from J, the gap between germline ends came to 1 base. CDR3 sequence (DNA): TGTGCCTGGAGTGACTACGAGCAGTACTTC. Translation: CAWSDYEQYF.

The chain joins TRBV7-9 to TRBJ2-1, with 8 bases fitting TRBD2. The germline V gene encodes CDR1 SEHNR and CDR2 FQNEAQ (reference sequence). The CDR3 is 13 amino acids. V lost 5 bases to trimming and J lost 10 bases; unmatched junction nucleotides: 7. The CDR3 loop reads CASSDVIAGEQFF. The CDR3 nucleotides are TGTGCCAGCAGCGACGTGATAGCGGGGGAGCAGTTCTTC.

The CDR3 region has the DNA TGTGCCAGCAGCTTAGGAGGGGATGAGCAGTACTTC. Protein sequence: CASSLGGDEQYF. This chain links TRBV7-8 with TRBJ2-7; D may be TRBD1 or TRBD2 (5 bases each). This CDR3 spans 12 amino acids. V was pared by 1 base and J by 7 bases, with 8 bases between. Per the germline V gene, CDR1 is SGHVS and CDR2 is FQNEAQ.